A selection of T cell receptor beta chains follows, all from one sample in a study of blood T cell repertoires in COVID-19. This table comes from immunoSEQ multiplex PCR, and its TCRdb copy is limited to in-frame clones, with some not included. Among 200,000 to 250,000 clones, about nine tenths were seen once, and the ten largest hold more than 4.5%. The sequenced sample consisted of peripheral blood. These receptors all stem from a woman aged 40 to 49 with acute or convalescent COVID-19. Both conserved end residues are trimmed from each CDR3.

TRBV10-3	AIRDTGGFGNTIY
TRBV9	ASSALLSGAGTDTQY
TRBV5-1	ASSLGGTGNPTNYGYT
TRBV27	ASRSHSPNEKLF
TRBV27	ASRRAGGTGETQY
TRBV5-4	ASLRGGASNEQF
TRBV3-1/TRBV3-2	ASSQDKGVNTGELF
TRBV6-1	ASSEATARQF
TRBV9	ASSVEGTGELF
TRBV5-4	ASSLKTSGGLSTDTQY
TRBV30	AWSVSRTGDLDGYT
TRBV3-1/TRBV3-2	ASSQRVLAGGTEQF
TRBV5-4	ASSSGQQETQY
TRBV29-1	SVAGGGFAEAF
TRBV4-1	ASSRLAGTDTQY
TRBV14	ASSQITGGTQF
TRBV2	ASSWGLSMGETQY
TRBV11-3	ASSTRGQATDTQY
TRBV9	ASSSQGYNEQF
TRBV20-1	SAFADTQY
TRBV6-5	ASLDRSSYNSPLH
TRBV27	ASSFSGGGNQPQH
TRBV6-6	ASSFGQDNSPLH